This T cell receptor (beta chain) comes out of a study of blood T cells in healthy people across ages (dated by TCRdb to between 2014 and 2017). About the investigation overall: In model experiments, template switching captured about one uniquely barcoded TCR beta cDNA molecule for every two T cells. For two donors (one aged 18 to 30 and one aged 80 or older), the study analyzed two additional independent replicas of 1 million unique cDNA reads from the same blood draw. Using deep sequencing normalized with unique cDNA molecular identifiers, the study measured how TCR beta repertoire diversity changes with age. Donors of different ages were randomly distributed across sequencing lanes to avoid experimental bias. Donors were grouped into four age groups: young (average 16 years), middle-aged (under 40), aged (about 60) and long-lived (just over 80).

Receptor amplification or capture employed 5' RACE. The sequencer was an Illumina HiSeq 2500. A second roughly 6 to 12 cycle PCR used a sample-barcoded 5' primer and a J-beta primer mix. Each TCR beta cDNA molecule received a unique molecular identifier from a template-switch 5' adaptor carrying 12 random nucleotides. Each sample yielded at least 3 million CDR3-containing paired-end reads. The Mint cDNA synthesis kit, primed by a TRBC-specific oligonucleotide, was used to synthesize first-strand cDNA from all RNA. All cDNA was treated with uracil-DNA glycosylase and then went through a first 18-cycle PCR with the universal primers M1SS and BC2_uni_R. In the source study's methods: For normalization, 1 million high-quality reads were randomly selected from each sample, with every read carrying a distinct molecular identifier. Reads with shared molecular identifiers were discarded instead of being binned into consensus sequences. CDR3 identification, clonotype clustering and error correction used MiTCR with a Q25 quality threshold and the strictest error-elimination algorithm. A nonparametric unseen species model with Euler transformation was used to estimate a lower bound on total TCR beta diversity. The raw public data were reprocessed by TCRdb itself: fastp quality trimming at Q25, MiXCR clonotype calling, in-frame beta chains only. Entries that share a CDR3 protein sequence are merged under the most common genes and DNA. TCRdb, not the authors, supplied the V and J calls. The sample profile shows approximately 1.5 million distinct CDR3 sequences; approximately 32% of them were found once. Jointly, the top ten make up about 11% of the sample.

As to this clonotype: Its antigen target is currently unknown. The sample holds no much larger clone one base away, and base qualities are not on file.

The donors were around 39 Caucasian individuals from Russia, aged roughly 6 to 100 years, who were systemically healthy. Each donor gave roughly 9.5 milliliters of peripheral blood, collected into EDTA-treated Vacutainer tubes. Ficoll-Paque density-gradient centrifugation was used to isolate PBMCs, with at least 7 million obtained per sample. Total RNA, at least 5.5 micrograms per sample, was extracted from PBMCs with Trizol reagent. For every donor, flow cytometry on a PBMC aliquot measured the percentage of naive CD45RAhigh/CD27high T cells. The investigation overall reported the following: The CMV infection status of donors was not known, potentially confounding age-related changes in expanded clonotypes. Estimates of total diversity from one million sequenced T cells were regarded as lower bounds and underestimates. Observed TCR beta diversity correlated strongly with the percentage of naive T cells measured by flow cytometry. Bulk unsorted PBMC profiling prevented conclusive comparison of naive and antigen-experienced compartments. As age increased, observed TCR beta diversity per million T cells dropped in a roughly linear way, and a significant reduction was already evident by age about 40. Compared with the aged group, more naive CD4+ T cells, fewer expanded clones and increased TCR diversity were shown by the long-lived group, suggesting age selection.

The source material was blood. The source of this sequence is a woman aged 25 to 39 in good health.

The encoded CDR3 is CASKKTNSYEQYF. The sequenced DNA: TGTGCCAGCAAAAAGACAAACTCCTACGAGCAGTACTTC. The receptor chain draws on TRBV12-3 or TRBV12-4 and TRBJ2-7; the D gene is not confidently resolved. The CDR3 goes from the cysteine to the phenylalanine over 13 residues. Left in the record is the CDR3 DNA by itself, 39 bases read in frame from the first base. A distance of 10 bases separates the germline ends of V and J, which lose 7 bases and 0 bases respectively.